Listed here are 21 T cell receptor beta chains from one sample, sequenced in a study of T cells in Graves' hyperthyroidism and ophthalmopathy. Authors of the study amplified TCR beta CDR3 regions from RNA transcripts. Primed by the HTBI set, a first-round RT-PCR was run on the TCR CDR3. TCRdb used MiXCR to reprocess the multiplex PCR reads, holding one entry per CDR3 protein. The table lists about 400,000 distinct CDR3 sequences, 13% of them singletons, with 9.2% in the top ten. Sequences were obtained from blood. The receptor source for this set is a woman under 30 with Graves' hyperthyroidism.

Many counts were recorded for this clonotype. The chain uses TRBV28 and TRBJ2-3, with D perhaps TRBD1 or TRBD2 (5 bases each). The CDR3 covers 14 residues. Germline CDR1 MDHEN, CDR2 SYDVKM. V lost 3 bases and J 6 bases, leaving 13 bases between the germline ends. For the CDR3, the DNA is TGTGCCAGCAGTTTCCGGGACCGTCGGGATACGCAGTATTTT. Translating it yields CASSFRDRRDTQYF.

In this sample, this clonotype turned up many times. This sequence joins TRBV12-3 or TRBV12-4 and TRBJ1-2, with TRBD1 matching over 9 bases. Losses at the gene ends were 4 bases for V and 4 bases for J; bases not matched to a gene: 1. The length of the CDR3 is 13 residues. The DNA for the CDR3 is TGTGCCAGCAGTTGGGACAGGGTCTATGGCTACACCTTC. Its protein product is CASSWDRVYGYTF.

The V and J genes are TRBV20-1 and TRBJ2-5; D perhaps matches TRBD2 (6 bases). V lost 1 base to trimming and J lost 13 bases, with 37 bases between them. Germline CDR1 and CDR2: DFQATT and SNEGSKA (reference sequence). The CDR3 consists of 19 residues. This CDR3 is CSARGTGLPGRSLSRNRYF. Written as DNA, the CDR3 is TGCAGTGCTAGAGGGACGGGACTCCCGGGGCGCTCCCTATCAAGAAATCGGTACTTC.

In the case of this clonotype: One end of the junction is discordant with germline, which a read error may explain. The chain has TRBV7-7 and TRBJ1-5, with TRBD1 matching 9 bases. Germline loops: CDR1 SSHAT, CDR2 FNYEAQ (reference sequence). The CDR3 is 18 amino acids. The CDR3 DNA is TGTGCTAGCAGCCCTTACAGGGGGCAGAGGTCTAGCAATCAGCCCCAGCATTTT. It encodes CASSPYRGQRSSNQPQHF. Complete variable domain (other parts from reference TRBV7-7 and TRBJ1-5): GAGVSQSPRYKVTKRGQDVTLRCDPISSHATLYWYQQALGQGPEFLTYFNYEAQPDKSGLPSDRFSAERPEGSISTLTIQRTEQRDSAMYRCASSPYRGQRSSNQPQHFGDGTRLSIL.

This clonotype was seen ten or more times. This chain joins TRBV12-3 or TRBV12-4 and TRBJ2-5; no clear D gene. V shed 3 bases and J shed 5 bases, with 13 bases lying between them. CDR3 length: 14 amino acids. CDR3 protein: CASSFEYSEETQYF. The CDR3 nucleotides are TGTGCCAGCAGTTTTGAGTACTCGGAGGAGACCCAGTACTTC.

Ten or more counts support this clonotype. J is TRBJ2-3 and V is TRBV10-3, with 8 bases that match TRBD2. Germline V gene lookup returns CDR1 ENHRY and CDR2 SYGVKD. The CDR3 is 15 amino acids. V lost 6 bases, J lost 2 bases, and 7 bases stayed unmatched. CDR3 bases: TGTGCCATCAGCCGCGGGAGGTTTCCCACAGATACGCAGTATTTT. Translation gives CAISRGRFPTDTQYF.

The count of this clonotype is one. The gene calls are TRBV19 and TRBJ1-6; 7 bases are shared with TRBD1. Unmatched junction bases numbered 17, after V lost 10 bases and J lost 8 bases. In germline, CDR1 is LNHDA, CDR2 SQIVND (reference sequence). The CDR3 contains 16 residues. CDR3 nucleotide sequence: TGTGCCACTGGGGGTCGGCTGCTCCAGGGGGATTCACCCCTCCACTTT. It encodes CATGGRLLQGDSPLHF.

This clonotype was counted at least ten times. J is TRBJ1-4 and V is TRBV19; D might be TRBD1 (5 bases). Germline V gives CDR1 LNHDA, CDR2 SQIVND (reference sequence). V was pared by 10 bases and J by 7 bases, with 22 bases between. There are 15 residues in the CDR3. The CDR3 region is CATSQSARVGEKLFF. The CDR3 bases are TGTGCCACCTCACAGTCGGCCAGGGTTGGTGAAAAACTGTTTTTT.

This clonotype was seen many times. The chain joins TRBV20-1 to TRBJ2-1; D not certain. This CDR3 is built from 13 residues. Germline V CDR1 and CDR2: DFQATT, SNEGSKA (reference sequence). V lost 3 bases to trimming and J lost 4 bases, with 10 bases between them. As DNA, the CDR3 is TGCAGTGCTAGCGGAATGCTTTACAATGAGCAGTTCTTC. Translating it yields CSASGMLYNEQFF.

This clonotype was recorded at least ten times. Sequence at one end of the junction differs from germline and may be a read error. The chain is built from TRBV30 and TRBJ1-4; possible D gene TRBD1, 6 bases. The CDR3 is 12 residues long. Germline V gene data show CDR1 as GTSNPN and CDR2 as SVGIG (reference sequence). CDR3 sequence reads: CAGRTVGEKLFF. The CDR3 DNA reads as TGTGCCGGGAGGACAGTGGGAGAAAAACTGTTTTTT.

This clonotype was recorded many times. V usage is TRBV18 and J usage is TRBJ1-1, with no clear D. Germline-derived CDR1 and CDR2 are KGHSH and LQKENI. The CDR3 extends over 15 amino acids. V was cut by 1 base and J by 4 bases, with 13 bases left in between. The CDR3 region is CASSPRIHFGTEAFF. The CDR3 coding sequence is TGTGCCAGCTCACCACGGATACACTTTGGCACTGAAGCTTTCTTT.

At least ten counts were recorded for this clonotype. CDR3 in amino acids: CASSLPGTGGVEQYF. CDR3 nucleotides: TGTGCCAGCAGTTTACCCGGGACAGGGGGCGTCGAGCAGTACTTC. The J gene is TRBJ2-7, the V gene TRBV28, with 12 bases identical to TRBD1. This CDR3 is built from 15 residues. J was trimmed by 6 bases and V by 2 bases; bases with no gene match: 5. Germline V lookup: CDR1 MDHEN, CDR2 SYDVKM.

This clonotype was found many times. The rearrangement links TRBV28 to TRBJ2-1; 7 nucleotides agree with TRBD2. Germline CDR1 MDHEN, CDR2 SYDVKM. This CDR3 contains 13 residues. V shed 5 bases and J 3 bases; nucleotides not matched to a gene: 1. CDR3 in DNA: TGTGCCAGCAGTGCTAGCGGCTACAATGAGCAGTTCTTC. Translation gives CASSASGYNEQFF.

This clonotype was seen many times. The chain is built from TRBV27 and TRBJ1-5, with D tentatively TRBD1 (6 bases). Trimming stripped 3 bases from V and 0 bases from J, with 9 bases between. CDR3 size: 15 residues. The germline V gene has CDR1 MNHEY and CDR2 SMNVEV (reference sequence). CDR3 region: CASSFGTRSNQPQHF. In DNA form, the CDR3 reads TGTGCCAGCAGTTTTGGGACACGTAGCAATCAGCCCCAGCATTTT.

Concerning this clonotype itself: It is likely a read error, because the conserved phenylalanine at the end of the CDR3 is missing. The chain has TRBV27 and TRBJ2-3, with TRBD2 matching over 9 bases. The germline CDR1 and CDR2 sequences are MNHEY and SMNVEV (reference sequence). Trimming at V came to 3 bases and at J to 6 bases, leaving 4 bases not matched to a gene. CDR3 length equals 14 residues. This CDR3 is CASSFGGRGDTQYS. In DNA, the CDR3 is TGTGCCAGCAGTTTTGGCGGGAGGGGGGATACGCAGTATTCT.

In this sample, this clonotype turned up many times. The chain is built from TRBV2 and TRBJ1-3; 8 nucleotides agree with TRBD1. The CDR3 is 15 amino acids. The ends lost 4 bases at V and 2 bases at J; junction bases unmatched: 4. Germline V gives CDR1 SNHLY, CDR2 FYNNEI. As DNA, the CDR3 is TGTGCCAGCAGTGGAGGACAGGGCCCTGGAAACACCATATATTTT. Translated: CASSGGQGPGNTIYF.

This clonotype was seen a few times. Mismatch with germline at one junction end may stem from a read error. The chain recombines TRBV27 with TRBJ2-3, with TRBD2 as a possible D gene (5 bases). The CDR3 is 12 residues long. CDR1 is MNHEY, CDR2 SMNVEV, per germline (reference sequence). CDR3 DNA: TGTGCCGGCAGGACTAGCACAGATACGCAGTATTTT. Protein: CAGRTSTDTQYF.

This clonotype was detected many times. The rearrangement joins TRBV20-1 to TRBJ2-3; 12 bases are shared with TRBD2. The length of the CDR3 is 16 residues. After removal of 3 bases from V and 2 bases from J, the junction contained 6 bases not matched to a gene. Germline V gives CDR1 DFQATT, CDR2 SNEGSKA (reference sequence). Here the CDR3 reads CSARVGLAGFTDTQYF. The CDR3 nucleotides are TGCAGTGCTAGGGTAGGACTAGCGGGGTTCACAGATACGCAGTATTTT.

This clonotype was recorded at least ten times. V is TRBV20-1 and J is TRBJ1-2; tentative D call: TRBD1 (5 bases). Germline V lookup: CDR1 DFQATT, CDR2 SNEGSKA (reference sequence). The CDR3 has 14 amino acids. The ends were cut back, 2 bases at V and 7 bases at J, with 17 bases in the middle. DNA for the CDR3: TGCAGTGCTAGAACCGGACGGGGCCTCTCTGGCTACACCTTC. It yields the protein CSARTGRGLSGYTF.

Only a few counts were recorded for this clonotype. The chain has TRBV7-9 and TRBJ1-2; TRBD1 is a possible D gene (5 bases). V dropped 8 bases and J dropped 8 bases, with 18 bases sitting between them. This CDR3 region has 13 residues. Germline V gene data show CDR1 as SEHNR and CDR2 as FQNEAQ (reference sequence). The CDR3 spells CASQEQGMGGYTF. In nucleotides, the CDR3 is TGTGCCAGCCAGGAGCAGGGCATGGGAGGCTACACCTTC.

The chain has TRBV4-1 and TRBJ1-6; D call uncertain. Trimming left V 1 base short and J 5 bases short, with 12 bases between. CDR3 size: 16 residues. Germline CDR1 reads MGHRA; CDR2 reads YSYEKL. CDR3 nucleotide sequence: TGCGCCAGCAGCCAAGTCTCAGGAATGAATAATTCACCCCTCCACTTT. Translation: CASSQVSGMNNSPLHF.